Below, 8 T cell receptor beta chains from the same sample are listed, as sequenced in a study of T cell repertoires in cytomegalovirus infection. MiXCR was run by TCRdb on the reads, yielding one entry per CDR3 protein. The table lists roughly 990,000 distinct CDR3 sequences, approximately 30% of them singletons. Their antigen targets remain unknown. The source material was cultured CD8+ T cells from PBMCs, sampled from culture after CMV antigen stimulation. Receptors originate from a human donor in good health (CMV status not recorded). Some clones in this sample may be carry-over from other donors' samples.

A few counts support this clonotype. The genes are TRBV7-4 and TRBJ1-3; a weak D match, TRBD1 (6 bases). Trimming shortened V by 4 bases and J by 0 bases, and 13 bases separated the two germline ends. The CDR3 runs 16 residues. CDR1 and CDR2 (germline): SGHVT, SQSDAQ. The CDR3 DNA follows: TGTGCCAGCAGCTGGGGACACCCGAACTCTGGAAACACCATATATTTT. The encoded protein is CASSWGHPNSGNTIYF. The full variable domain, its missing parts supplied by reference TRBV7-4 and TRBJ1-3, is GAGVSQSPRYKVAKRGRDVALRCDSISGHVTLYWYRQTLGQGSEVLTYSQSDAQRDKSGRPSGRFSAERPERSVSTLKIQRTEQGDSAVYLCASSWGHPNSGNTIYFGEGSWLTVV.

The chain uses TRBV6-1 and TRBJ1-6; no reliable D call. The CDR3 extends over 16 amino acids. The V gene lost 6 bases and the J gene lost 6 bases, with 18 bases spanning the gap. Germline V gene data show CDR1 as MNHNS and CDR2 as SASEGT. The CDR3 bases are TGTGCCAGCAGCACCCGGAGACCCGATTTTAATTCACCCCTCCACTTT. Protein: CASSTRRPDFNSPLHF.

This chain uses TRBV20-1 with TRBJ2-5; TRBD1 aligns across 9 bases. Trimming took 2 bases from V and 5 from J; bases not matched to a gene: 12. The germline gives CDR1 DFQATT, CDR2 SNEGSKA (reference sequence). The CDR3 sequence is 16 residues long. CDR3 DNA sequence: TGCAGTGCTAGAAGGGTTCGGGACAGGGCGGGGGAGACCCAGTACTTC. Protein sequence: CSARRVRDRAGETQYF.

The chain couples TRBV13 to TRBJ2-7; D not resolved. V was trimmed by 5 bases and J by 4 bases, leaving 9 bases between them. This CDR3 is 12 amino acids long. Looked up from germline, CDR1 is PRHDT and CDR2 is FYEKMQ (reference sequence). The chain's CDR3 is CASSARLYEQYF. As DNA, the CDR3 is TGTGCCAGCAGCGCCCGGTTATACGAGCAGTACTTC.

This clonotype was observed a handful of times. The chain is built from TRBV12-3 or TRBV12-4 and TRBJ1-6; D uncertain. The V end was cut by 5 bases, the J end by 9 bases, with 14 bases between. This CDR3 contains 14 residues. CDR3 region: CASSTTRAGSPLHF. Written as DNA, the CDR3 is TGTGCCAGCAGTACGACACGGGCGGGTTCACCCCTCCACTTT.

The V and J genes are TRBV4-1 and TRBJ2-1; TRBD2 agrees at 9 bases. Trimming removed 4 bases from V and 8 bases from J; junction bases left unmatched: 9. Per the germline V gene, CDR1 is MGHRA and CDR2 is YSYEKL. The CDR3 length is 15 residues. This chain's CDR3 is CASSLPGLAPHEQFF. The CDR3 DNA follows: TGCGCCAGCAGCCTACCGGGACTAGCACCTCATGAGCAGTTCTTC.

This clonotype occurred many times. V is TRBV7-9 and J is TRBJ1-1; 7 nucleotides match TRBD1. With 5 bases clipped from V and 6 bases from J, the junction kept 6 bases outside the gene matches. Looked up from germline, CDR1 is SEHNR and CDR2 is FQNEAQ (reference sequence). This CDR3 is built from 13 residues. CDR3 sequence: CASSLGGAAEAFF. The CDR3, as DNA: TGTGCCAGCAGCCTAGGGGGCGCGGCTGAAGCTTTCTTT.

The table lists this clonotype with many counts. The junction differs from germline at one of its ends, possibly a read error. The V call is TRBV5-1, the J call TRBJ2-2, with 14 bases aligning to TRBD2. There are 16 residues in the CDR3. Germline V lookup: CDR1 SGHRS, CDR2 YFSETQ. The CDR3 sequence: CASSPGLAGGTGELFF. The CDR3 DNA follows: TGTGCCAGCAGCCCAGGACTAGCGGGGGGCACCGGGGAGCTGTTTTTT.